This passage covers 23 T cell receptor beta chains from one sample sequenced in a study. Via MiXCR, TCRdb re-called the 5' RACE reads, giving one row per CDR3 protein. The sample consists of about 40,000 distinct CDR3 sequences, 15% to 20% of them appearing once. Source material: naive CD4+ T cells sorted from a lymph node. The sample's subset: naive CD4+ T cells, CD4+CD45RA+CD25-. The receptors stem from a female donor with breast cancer.

This chain joins TRBV5-1 and TRBJ2-7; 7 bases fit TRBD2. The CDR3 is 14 amino acids. CDR1 and CDR2 (germline): SGHRS, YFSETQ. With V trimmed by 3 bases and J by 2 bases, 5 bases remained unmatched. CDR3 sequence (DNA): TGCGCCAGCAGCTCGGGAGGCTTGGCCTACGAGCAGTACTTC. This gives the protein CASSSGGLAYEQYF.

The sample holds a few counts of this clonotype. The J gene is TRBJ2-7, the V gene TRBV7-2; TRBD2 matches at 16 bases. The J segment lost 5 bases and the V segment lost 5 bases, leaving 9 bases of the junction unmatched. The CDR3 consists of 17 residues. Germline V gene lookup returns CDR1 SGHTA and CDR2 FQGNSA. Here the CDR3 reads CASSPVGLAGGNHEQYF. The CDR3 bases are TGTGCCAGCAGCCCCGTGGGACTAGCGGGAGGGAATCACGAGCAGTACTTC.

At least ten counts were recorded for this clonotype. The chain carries TRBV5-1 and TRBJ2-3, with 7 bases matching TRBD1. This CDR3 has 15 residues. Losses at the gene ends were 7 bases for V and 0 bases for J; bases not matched to a gene: 8. In germline, CDR1 is SGHRS, CDR2 YFSETQ. The CDR3 loop is CASQSGTASTDTQYF. In DNA, the CDR3 is TGCGCCAGCCAGTCCGGGACAGCGAGCACAGATACGCAGTATTTT.

This clonotype was detected a few times. This sequence joins TRBV6-6 and TRBJ1-5; TRBD1 aligns across 7 bases. Germline V lookup: CDR1 MNHNY, CDR2 SVGAGI (reference sequence). With 4 bases clipped from V and 0 bases from J, the junction kept 18 bases outside the gene matches. This CDR3 region has 20 residues. The CDR3 reads CASSFRTHTDRDYSNQPQHF. In nucleotides, the CDR3 is TGTGCCAGCAGTTTCCGGACCCATACTGACAGGGATTATAGCAATCAGCCCCAGCATTTT.

Turning to this clonotype: In this CDR3 the conserved last residue, phenylalanine or tryptophan, is missing, so a read error is likely. The rearrangement links TRBV5-1 to TRBJ2-3; 8 positions agree with TRBD2. Per germline, CDR1 SGHRS and CDR2 YFSETQ. CDR3 length: 15 amino acids. The junction had 6 bases not matched to a gene; V was cut back by 0 bases and J by 6 bases. The CDR3, as DNA: TGCGCCAGCAGCTTGGAAGGCGGGAGGTTGGATACGCAGTATTCT. Translated, it gives CASSLEGGRLDTQYS.

Details on this clonotype: No conserved phenylalanine or tryptophan is present at the end of the CDR3, so a read error is the likely explanation. The chain links TRBV5-1 to TRBJ2-5; tentatively, D is TRBD2 (5 bases). Per the germline V gene, CDR1 is SGHRS and CDR2 is YFSETQ. With 4 bases removed from V and 0 bases from J, the gap between germline ends came to 10 bases. CDR3 length equals 14 residues. Written as DNA, the CDR3 is TGCGCCAGCAGCCCGGACGGGGACCAAGAGACCCAGTACCTC. Translation gives CASSPDGDQETQYL.

This clonotype was picked up a small number of times. The chain uses TRBV6-1 and TRBJ2-2; 8 nucleotides line up with TRBD1. Trimming at V came to 7 bases and at J to 6 bases, leaving 13 bases not matched to a gene. Germline CDR1 and CDR2: MNHNS and SASEGT. CDR3 length: 16 residues. The CDR3 region has the DNA TGTGCCAGCATGCTAACCGGGACAGGTTTCGCCGGGGAGCTGTTTTTT. It yields the protein CASMLTGTGFAGELFF.

The table lists this clonotype with a few counts. The chain combines TRBV27 with TRBJ1-2; D perhaps matches TRBD1 (5 bases). The CDR3 contains 14 residues. V lost 5 bases and J lost 3, with 13 bases in between. Germline lookup yields CDR1 MNHEY and CDR2 SMNVEV (reference sequence). CDR3 in amino acids: CASSPGLLDYGYTF. CDR3 coding DNA: TGTGCCAGCAGTCCGGGACTTCTTGACTATGGCTACACCTTC.

This rearrangement joins TRBV20-1 to TRBJ1-1, with a tentative D call TRBD1 (5 bases). The CDR3 has 14 amino acids. Trimming removed 1 base at V and 3 bases at J, with 12 bases between. Germline CDR1 reads DFQATT; CDR2 reads SNEGSKA (reference sequence). CDR3 DNA sequence: TGCAGTGCTAGAGCGGGACTGAGGCACACTGAAGCTTTCTTT. Residues: CSARAGLRHTEAFF.

The CDR3 protein is CASSYGLGETQYF. The CDR3 DNA reads TGTGCCAGCAGCTACGGACTAGGAGAGACCCAGTACTTC. This chain connects TRBV7-9 to TRBJ2-5; 7 nucleotides match TRBD2. The CDR3 length is 13 residues. CDR1 is SEHNR and CDR2 is FQNEAQ in the germline V gene (reference sequence). Losses at the gene ends were 4 bases for V and 4 bases for J; bases not matched to a gene: 3.

This clonotype was seen repeatedly, ten times or more. The chain has TRBV20-1 and TRBJ2-1; 11 bases map to TRBD2. The J segment lost 7 bases and the V segment lost 2 bases, leaving 4 bases of the junction unmatched. There are 14 residues in the CDR3. The V gene's germline CDR1 is DFQATT and CDR2 SNEGSKA (reference sequence). CDR3 protein: CSARPTSGKNEQFF. The CDR3 DNA reads TGCAGTGCTAGACCGACTAGCGGGAAAAATGAGCAGTTCTTC.

This clonotype was observed at least ten times. The chain joins TRBV7-8 to TRBJ2-3; tentative D call: TRBD1 (6 bases). The CDR3 covers 13 residues. Trimming cost V 5 bases and J 5 bases, with 11 bases left between them. Germline V lookup: CDR1 SGHVS, CDR2 FQNEAQ. CDR3 loop: CASSLQGQDTQYF. For the CDR3, the DNA is TGTGCCAGCAGCCTACAGGGTCAAGATACGCAGTATTTT.

This clonotype has a count of ten or more. This chain joins TRBV20-1 and TRBJ2-1, with 7 bases aligning to TRBD2. In germline, CDR1 is DFQATT, CDR2 SNEGSKA (reference sequence). The V segment lost 4 bases and the J segment 3 bases; nucleotides outside the gene matches: 6. The CDR3 contains 14 residues. The DNA for the CDR3 is TGCAGTGCTACTCCGGGAGGTAGCTACAATGAGCAGTTCTTC. It is translated as CSATPGGSYNEQFF.

This clonotype was recorded at least ten times. The V and J genes are TRBV20-1 and TRBJ1-1; 9 bases align to TRBD1. The junction had 10 bases not matched to a gene; V was cut back by 6 bases and J by 5 bases. This CDR3 is 14 amino acids long. CDR1 and CDR2 (germline): DFQATT, SNEGSKA (reference sequence). CDR3 DNA: TGCAGTGCCAACACCGGGACAGGGAGAACTGAAGCTTTCTTT. It is translated as CSANTGTGRTEAFF.

The gene calls are TRBV3-1 and TRBJ2-4; TRBD1 agrees at 10 bases. The CDR3 length is 19 residues. Germline V gene data show CDR1 as LGHDT and CDR2 as YNNKEL (reference sequence). J gave up 6 bases and V 3 bases, and 17 bases lay outside the gene matches. CDR3 region: CASSHRDRGPSGGRNIQYF. DNA for the CDR3: TGTGCCAGCAGCCACCGGGACAGGGGTCCCTCAGGGGGGAGAAACATTCAGTACTTC.

This clonotype was seen a handful of times. The chain employs TRBV15 and TRBJ2-7, with TRBD2 matching 14 bases. The V segment lost 3 bases and the J segment 5 bases; nucleotides outside the gene matches: 6. Germline V lookup: CDR1 LNHNV, CDR2 YYDKDF (reference sequence). The CDR3 extends over 16 amino acids. The CDR3 loop is CATSSRLAGGRDEQYF. CDR3 coding DNA: TGTGCCACCAGCAGCCGACTAGCGGGGGGGCGGGACGAGCAGTACTTC.

This clonotype was counted between two and nine times. V is TRBV4-2 and J is TRBJ1-1; a possible D gene is TRBD1 (5 bases). This CDR3 has 13 residues. V was shortened by 0 bases and J by 9 bases, with 11 bases between the two germline ends. Germline V gene data show CDR1 as LGHNA and CDR2 as YNFKEQ. The CDR3 DNA sequence: TGTGCCAGCAGCCAAGACTCGGCAGGGAAAGCTTTCTTT. Protein sequence: CASSQDSAGKAFF.

This chain uses TRBV5-1 with TRBJ2-1, with 8 nucleotides matching TRBD1. The trim removed 4 bases at V and 6 bases at J, leaving 3 bases unmatched. CDR3 length: 13 residues. From germline, CDR1 is SGHRS and CDR2 YFSETQ. CDR3 loop: CASSSTGGNEQFF. CDR3 bases: TGCGCCAGCAGCAGTACAGGGGGCAATGAGCAGTTCTTC.

The chain combines TRBV7-6 with TRBJ2-5; perhaps TRBD2 as D (5 bases). CDR1 is SGHVS, CDR2 FNYEAQ, per germline. The CDR3 covers 16 residues. V was cut by 2 bases and J by 4 bases, with 17 bases left in between. Here the CDR3 DNA reads TGTGCCAGCAGCTTAAGGTTTGCCGGCGGGCGAGAGACCCAGTACTTC. It codes for CASSLRFAGGRETQYF.

The V gene is TRBV5-4, the J gene TRBJ2-1; unclear D gene. Germline V CDR1 and CDR2: SGHNT, YYREEE (reference sequence). The CDR3 length is 15 residues. The V end was cut by 0 bases, the J end by 9 bases, with 16 bases between. The CDR3 reads CASSLAASQKGEQFF. CDR3 coding DNA: TGTGCCAGCAGCTTGGCAGCGTCTCAAAAGGGTGAGCAGTTCTTC.

By share, this clonotype ranks as medium-sized (0.01 to 0.1%). The V gene is TRBV5-1, the J gene TRBJ2-3, with D possibly matching TRBD2 (6 bases). The ends were cut back, 7 bases at V and 0 bases at J, with 12 bases in the middle. The CDR3 extends over 14 amino acids. Germline CDR1 is SGHRS and CDR2 is YFSETQ. CDR3 residues: CASRSGPSTDTQYF. The CDR3 DNA reads TGCGCCAGCCGTAGCGGACCTAGCACAGATACGCAGTATTTT.

The chain has TRBV11-1 and TRBJ1-1; no definite D call. CDR1 and CDR2 (germline): SGHAT, FQDESV (reference sequence). Trimming left V 1 base short and J 2 bases short, with 8 bases between. The CDR3 consists of 14 residues. The CDR3 is CASSLDRTNTEAFF. The CDR3 DNA sequence: TGTGCCAGCAGCTTAGACCGGACCAACACTGAAGCTTTCTTT.

This clonotype was recorded many times. The chain employs TRBV13 and TRBJ2-7; 7 bases align to TRBD2. With 6 bases clipped from V and 6 bases from J, the junction kept 11 bases outside the gene matches. There are 14 residues in the CDR3. CDR1 is PRHDT, CDR2 FYEKMQ, per germline (reference sequence). The CDR3 spells CASRLTLGGSEQYF. The CDR3 coding sequence is TGTGCCAGCAGGTTAACCCTGGGGGGGTCCGAGCAGTACTTC.